This T cell receptor beta chain was recorded in a study of beta chain features in type 1 diabetes (dated by TCRdb to 2017 to 2018). Looking at the study overall: Mean age, gender distribution, total cell number and subset yield were not different between patients and healthy donors. Across all samples, roughly 110,000,000 sorted cells were examined, and cell number per subset correlated strongly with RNA yield. Regulatory and stem cell-like memory subsets were isolated from only 8 patients and roughly 8 healthy donors, whereas naive and central memory subsets came from all 30 or so donors. The study compared the TCRB repertoires of sorted circulating CD4+ T cell subsets in recently diagnosed type 1 diabetes patients with those in matched healthy donors.

As regards this clone: Its antigen remains undetermined. No per-base quality is available; no much larger clone lies one base away.

V loses 0 bases of germline sequence and J loses 5 bases, and the interval between the two ends is 14 bases. CDR1 is given as SGHRS and CDR2 as YFSETQ, both from the germline V gene. The CDR3 spans 16 residues, from the cysteine through the phenylalanine. Only the CDR3 part of the read is kept: 48 bases, read in frame from the first base. What the research found in general, with its limitations: At VDJ recombination sites, patients with type 1 diabetes made fewer insertions and deleted more nucleotides, a pattern implying thymic rearrangement abnormalities. Type 1 diabetes patients showed a moderate but significant shortening of TCRB CDR3 length in all four CD4+ subsets. PCR might favor shorter templates, but patient and control samples were amplified and corrected together, so any skew would affect both groups equally. Because cDNA was sequenced instead of genomic DNA, highly expressing activated cells could be over-represented, though the groups showed no difference in activation or CD3 levels. The naive, central memory and regulatory TCRB repertoires appeared to resemble one another more closely among patients than among healthy donors. Because small numbers of individuals were included in the HLA sub-analyses, any influence of HLA type on TCRB rearrangement was left unresolved.

A single peripheral blood draw of about 116 mL on average was collected from each donor into heparinised tubes. A BD FACSAria II and a panel including CD45RO, CCR7, CD25, CD127, CD95 and CD27 were used to sort naive, central memory, regulatory and stem cell-like memory CD4+ T cells. Purity was above 95% for every sorted population. PBMCs were isolated right away by Lymphoprep density gradient centrifugation and were stained directly, without culture. So that batch effects would be minimized, each experiment stained and sorted samples in pairs, pairing one healthy donor with one patient. The entire isolated RNA was reverse transcribed using the High Capacity cDNA Reverse Transcription Kit, and thus expressed TCRB transcripts were sequenced. Naive, central memory and regulatory T cell samples underwent deep immunoSEQ sequencing, averaging approximately 3.3 million total reads per sample. Sorted cells were lysed in RLT buffer and RNA was extracted with DNase-treated RNeasy Micro or Mini kits, depending on cell number. Each cell subset was processed on its own to prevent cross-contamination, while patient and healthy donor samples were processed together. Using the immunoSEQ multiplex PCR, TCRB sequences were amplified from cDNA into 87-bp fragments spanning the CDR3 region. Amplicons were sequenced on the Illumina HiSeq platform. The original methods were these. Synthetic template baselines were used to correct PCR bias computationally, reads within Hamming distance 2 were collapsed, and singletons that could not be merged were discarded. Reads were aligned against IMGT so that V, D and J genes, CDR3 length and insertions or deletions at six rearrangement sites could be assigned. Within each subset, clonotype counts were normalized to sorted cell number, after which true diversity and Gini coefficients were computed with the tcR R package. The overlap coefficient, calculated on TCRB nucleotide sequences, was used to quantify repertoire sharing. Out-of-frame TCRB sequences from naive cells were analyzed as a proxy for the pre-selection repertoire. TCRdb re-hosts the immuneACCESS table, in-frame sequences only. Its copies lack some clones; in the studies checked, an unresolved V gene accounts for under half of them, and the cause for the rest is not known. That table furnishes V, J and clone size, whereas the DNA furnished D and trimming. This sample holds 500,000 to 850,000 clones; roughly 13% were observed only once. The biggest ten clones account for 0.035% to 0.04% of the sample.

The TCR was taken from a man aged 18 to 29 with type 1 diabetes. Specimen: naive CD4+ T cells from blood. The sample's cell subset or site label, in plain terms: true naive CD4+ T cells. The rearranged segments are TRBV5-1 and TRBJ2-2; too little of a D gene remains to name it. The base sequence is TGCGCCAGCAGCTTGGGGACGGGCTGGAAGACCGGGGAGCTGTTTTTT. It translates to CASSLGTGWKTGELFF. Beyond the CDR3, the reference TRBV5-1 and TRBJ2-2 genes provide the residues; the full variable domain reads: KAGVTQTPRYLIKTRGQQVTLSCSPISGHRSVSWYQQTPGQGLQFLFEYFSETQRNKGNFPGRFSGRQFSNSRSEMNVSTLELGDSALYLCASSLGTGWKTGELFFGEGSRLTVL.